Detailed here is one T cell receptor (beta chain). CDR1 and CDR2 (germline): SEHNR, FQNEAQ (reference sequence). The CDR3 has 16 amino acids. V was pared by 3 bases and J by 8 bases, with 19 bases between. This entry is derived from a study of cytomegalovirus exposure and HLA in healthy donors. The PCR was carried out with 60 Vbeta primers and 13 Jbeta primers. The protocol was immunoSEQ multiplex PCR, while the TCRdb copy is restricted to in-frame clones and leaves out a portion. Of about 140,000 clones in the sample, 82% are singletons; the top ten hold approximately 2.4%. This chain links TRBV7-9 with TRBJ2-2; TRBD1 is a possible D gene (5 bases). The sequenced sample consisted of PBMCs. The clonotype comes from a male donor in good health and CMV-seronegative. CDR3 amino acids: CASSFPRLSPGGELFF. DNA of the CDR3: TGTGCCAGCAGCTTCCCGAGGCTAAGCCCAGGGGGGGAGCTGTTTTTT.